A single T cell receptor (beta chain) is shown here with its context. Its target is not known. V dropped 6 bases and J dropped 4 bases, with 18 bases sitting between them. CDR1 is SQVTM and CDR2 is ANQGSEA in the germline V gene. The CDR3 sequence is 14 residues long. The sample belongs to a study of cytomegalovirus exposure and HLA in healthy donors. Overall study results and limits: Analysis performed later found more than 15,000 TCR beta sequences associated with HLA alleles at 0.05 false discovery rate.

Primers: 60 Vbeta forward and 13 Jbeta reverse. TCRdb's copy holds only in-frame clones and misses some; the assay was immunoSEQ multiplex PCR. The data show about 77,000 clones, approximately 75% seen once. The sample taken for sequencing was PBMCs. The chain is built from TRBV29-1 and TRBJ1-2; a possible D gene is TRBD1 (6 bases). This TCR was sampled from a woman aged 40 to 50 in good health and CMV-seronegative. The CDR3 loop is CSVEKGGSSYGYTF. CDR3 sequence (DNA): TGCAGCGTGGAAAAGGGGGGGAGTAGCTATGGCTACACCTTC. Full variable domain (rest looked up from reference TRBV29-1 and TRBJ1-2): SAVISQKPSRDICQRGTSLTIQCQVDSQVTMMFWYRQQPGQSLTLIATANQGSEATYESGFVIDKFPISRPNLTFSTLTVSNMSPEDSSIYLCSVEKGGSSYGYTFGSGTRLTVV.